This TCR beta chain was recorded in a study of molecular identifiers for immune sequencing clone quantification (dated by TCRdb to between 2017 and 2018). Notes on the research overall: In a replicate experiment, RNA from roughly 18,000 or 92,000 naive CD8 T cells was split into five aliquots, four of which were sequenced. The study was a methods study using CD8 T cells to benchmark molecular-identifier clustering-based TCR repertoire sequencing (MIDCIRS) and TCR RNA copy counting. The full study reports these points: Without barcode sub-clustering, chimeric consensus sequences inflated TCR diversity; chimeras reached as high as 47%. Spiked-in Jurkat TCR RNA equivalent to a single cell was reported to be detectable even among 850,000 to 1,000,000 naive CD8 T cells. The naive libraries included spiked-in Jurkat TCR RNA (roughly ten copies' worth), and this Jurkat TCR RNA is not part of the donor repertoire. Modeling estimated 3 to 3.5 recovered TCR RNA copies per cell, compared with about ten by digital PCR, which implies about 30% capture efficiency. The sizes of highly expanded clones could end up underestimated when identical TCR molecules share a barcode. In CMV-specific effector cells, clones with more than 20 RNA copies accounted for over 98% of molecules, whereas in naive cells such clones accounted for under 1%.

Libraries of naive CD8 T cells were built from about 20,000 to 1,000,000 sorted cells, with 10%, 30% or 50% of the purified RNA used. Naive CD8 T cells, defined as CD8+CD4-CCR7+CD45RA+, were FACS-sorted into RLT Plus buffer on a BD FACSAria II. To test detection sensitivity, Jurkat RNA equal to around 11 TCR copies was added to samples of about 18,000-1,100,000 naive CD8 T cells. CD8 T cells were enriched using RosetteSep CD8+ T Cell Enrichment Cocktail and Ficoll-Paque, and the enriched cells then underwent ACK red cell lysis. Only a few counts were recorded for this clonotype. Its specific antigen is unknown. An end of the junction differs from the germline gene, which may be a read error. Measured from the cysteine to the phenylalanine, the CDR3 is 13 residues long. Kept here is only the CDR3 DNA, which spans 39 bases and is read in frame from base 1. CDR1 is given as SEHNR and CDR2 as FQNEAQ, both from the germline V gene (reference sequence).

Libraries were made using PCR. Data came from a NextSeq 500. Bulk TCR libraries were generated as previously described, with the TCR primers listed in Table S5 used. Purification of total RNA was performed with the Qiagen AllPrep DNA/RNA kit. Before analysis, reads from multiple sequencing runs of one library were combined. In the authors' own workflow: Reads were retained only if their TCR constant sequence matched exactly, and those retained reads were trimmed to 150 nt and grouped according to their 12-nt molecular barcodes. Reads within each barcode group were sub-clustered using a 15% Levenshtein threshold, and quality-weighted consensus sequences were constructed for each RNA molecule. Non-functional sequences were excluded, and lower-count sequences lying one edit away from another sequence were also excluded. Based on fitting two negative binomial distributions, any barcode sub-cluster with under 20% of the maximum read count was discarded. TCRdb reran the public reads through fastp at Q25 and MiXCR, keeping productive beta chains. Every distinct CDR3 protein forms one entry, paired with its most common genes and DNA. The V and J calls, along with clone size, are taken from TCRdb and not from the paper's own processing. Present in this sample are some 96,000 distinct CDR3 sequences, 20% to 25% of which were seen just once. The top ten constitute approximately 0.94% of the sample.

Input material: naive CD8+ T cells from blood, with Jurkat cell RNA spiked in. The cell subset or site label, as the study defines it: FACS-sorted CD8+CD4-CCR7+CD45RA+ naive T cells. The sequence derives from a human donor in good health. Some libraries in this study had Jurkat cell RNA spiked in. The sequence joins TRBV7-9 to TRBJ1-5, with the D gene too uncertain to name. The CDR3 region reads CACSLDSNQPQHF. The nucleotides are TGTGCCTGCAGCTTAGACAGCAATCAGCCCCAGCATTTT.